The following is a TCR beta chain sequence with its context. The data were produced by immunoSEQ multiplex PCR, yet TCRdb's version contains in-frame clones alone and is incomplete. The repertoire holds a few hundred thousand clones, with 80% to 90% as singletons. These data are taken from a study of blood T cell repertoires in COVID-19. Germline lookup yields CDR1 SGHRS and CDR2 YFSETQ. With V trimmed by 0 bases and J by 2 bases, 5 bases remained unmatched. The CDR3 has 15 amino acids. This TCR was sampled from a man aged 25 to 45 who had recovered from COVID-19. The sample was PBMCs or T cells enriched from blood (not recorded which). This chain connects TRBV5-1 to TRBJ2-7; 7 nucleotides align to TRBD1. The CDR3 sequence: CASSLEGTATYEQYF. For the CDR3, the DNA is TGCGCCAGCAGCTTGGAGGGGACAGCTACCTACGAGCAGTACTTC.